Below are 19 T cell receptor beta chains sequenced from a single sample in a study of T cell repertoires in cytomegalovirus infection (dated by TCRdb to 2018 to 2020). This specimen's treatment or condition label, per the study, means: in vitro stimulation with specific CMV peptide epitopes to enrich CMV-specific T cells. No antigen is known for these receptors. Sequencing relied on an Illumina HiSeq 1500. TCRdb reran the public reads through fastp at Q25 and MiXCR, keeping productive beta chains. Rows matching on CDR3 protein sequence are summarized as one entry with the most common DNA and genes. Within this sample are hundreds of thousands of distinct CDR3 sequences, with around 31% of them counted one time only. The biggest ten clones account for over 15% of the sample. Sequencing was performed on cultured PBMCs, taken from culture after CMV antigen stimulation. The receptor set was obtained from a human donor in good health (CMV status not recorded). Some clones in this sample may be carry-over from other donors' samples.

A remark on this clonotype: Because it lacks the conserved phenylalanine or tryptophan at the end, this CDR3 is likely a read error. CDR3 amino acids: CASSYSRTGSETQYL. CDR3 in DNA: TGTGCCAGCAGTTACTCGAGGACAGGATCGGAGACCCAGTACCTC. The rearrangement joins TRBV6-2 or TRBV6-3 to TRBJ2-5, with TRBD1 matching over 7 bases. From germline, CDR1 is MNHEY and CDR2 SVGEGT. Losses at the gene ends were 0 bases for V and 5 bases for J; bases not matched to a gene: 6. The CDR3 is made up of 15 amino acids.

This chain connects TRBV28 to TRBJ2-7; D ambiguous. Looked up from germline, CDR1 is MDHEN and CDR2 is SYDVKM. Trimming removed 1 base from V and 2 bases from J, with 15 bases in between. The CDR3 totals 16 residues. CDR3 nucleotides: TGTGCCAGCAGTTTATTACCTTCCGACCTGACCTACGAGCAGTACTTC. Residues: CASSLLPSDLTYEQYF.

The J gene is TRBJ2-1, the V gene TRBV19, with D possibly being TRBD1 or TRBD2 (5 bases each). The CDR3 spans 15 residues. Germline CDR1 reads LNHDA; CDR2 reads SQIVND (reference sequence). V was pared by 3 bases and J by 7 bases, with 16 bases between. The CDR3 is CASSIRRTSVNEQFF. CDR3 coding DNA: TGTGCCAGTAGTATTAGGAGGACAAGCGTGAATGAGCAGTTCTTC.

The V call is TRBV10-3, the J call TRBJ1-1; no clear D. Trimming stripped 9 bases from V and 3 bases from J, with 20 bases between. There are 15 residues in the CDR3. Germline V gives CDR1 ENHRY, CDR2 SYGVKD. CDR3 amino acids: CAISSLKVGDTEAFF. The CDR3 DNA is TGTGCCATTAGCTCTCTGAAGGTGGGTGACACTGAAGCTTTCTTT.

This clonotype occurred a few times. This chain uses TRBV7-9 with TRBJ2-3; D is ambiguous. The CDR3 sequence is 13 residues long. Germline CDR1 reads SEHNR; CDR2 reads FQNEAQ (reference sequence). V lost 1 base to trimming and J lost 4 bases, with 6 bases between them. The DNA for the CDR3 is TGTGCCAGCAGCTTAGTTGCATCAGATACGCAGTATTTT. Protein product: CASSLVASDTQYF.

This rearrangement joins TRBV7-4 to TRBJ2-7; TRBD2 aligns across 14 bases. V lost 11 bases to trimming and J lost 3 bases; unmatched junction nucleotides: 3. Germline CDR1 is SGHVT and CDR2 is SQSDAQ. This CDR3 comprises 13 residues. DNA of the CDR3: TGTGCCGGAGGGACTAGCGGGAGCTACGAGCAGTACTTC. Translating gives CAGGTSGSYEQYF.

This clonotype came up a few times. V usage is TRBV7-2 and J usage is TRBJ2-7, with 7 bases that match TRBD1. The V gene end was trimmed by 5 bases and the J gene end by 3 bases; junction bases not matched to a gene: 10. This CDR3 comprises 15 residues. CDR1 and CDR2 (germline): SGHTA, FQGNSA. CDR3 region: CASSPQGGEGYEQYF. In DNA, the CDR3 is TGTGCCAGCAGCCCCCAAGGGGGCGAGGGCTACGAGCAGTACTTC.

This clonotype was detected ten times or more. The genes are TRBV7-8 and TRBJ2-3; D ambiguous. The CDR3 totals 14 residues. Germline V gene data show CDR1 as SGHVS and CDR2 as FQNEAQ. Trimming shortened V by 7 bases and J by 1 base, and 12 bases separated the two germline ends. The CDR3 region is CASTRDLRTDTQYF. In DNA, the CDR3 is TGTGCCAGCACAAGGGATTTACGCACAGATACGCAGTATTTT.

In its sample, this clonotype was seen a few times. The chain recombines TRBV29-1 with TRBJ2-2; 7 positions match TRBD2. Germline loops: CDR1 SQVTM, CDR2 ANQGSEA. With V trimmed by 3 bases and J by 0 bases, 4 bases remained unmatched. This CDR3 contains 15 residues. CDR3 residues: CSVEASGTNTGELFF. The CDR3 DNA sequence: TGCAGCGTTGAGGCTAGCGGAACGAACACCGGGGAGCTGTTTTTT.

This clonotype came up a few times. The rearrangement uses TRBV6-5 and TRBJ1-1; D gene uncertain. This CDR3 is 14 amino acids long. Germline lookup yields CDR1 MNHEY and CDR2 SVGAGI. Trimming stripped 5 bases from V and 5 bases from J, with 15 bases between. The CDR3 nucleotides are TGTGCCAGCAGTCCTCAACTTGGCGGAACTGAAGCTTTCTTT. Translating it yields CASSPQLGGTEAFF.

The chain employs TRBV3-1 and TRBJ2-1; no firm D call. In germline, CDR1 is LGHDT, CDR2 YNNKEL (reference sequence). The CDR3 loop spans 13 amino acids. Trimming cost V 2 bases and J 9 bases, with 11 bases left between them. This chain's CDR3 is CASSQPPVIEQFF. CDR3 nucleotides: TGTGCCAGCAGCCAACCACCCGTCATTGAGCAGTTCTTC.

This clonotype has a handful of counts. V is TRBV30 and J is TRBJ1-1; TRBD1 might be the D (5 bases). The CDR3 covers 15 residues. Germline CDR1 and CDR2: GTSNPN and SVGIG (reference sequence). V was trimmed by 1 base and J by 1 base, leaving 13 bases between them. CDR3 sequence (DNA): TGTGCCTGGAGTGGGGACGGCAGCGGGAACACTGAAGCTTTCTTT. Its protein is CAWSGDGSGNTEAFF.

The chain employs TRBV29-1 and TRBJ1-2, with no clear D. The CDR3 length is 11 residues. Looked up from germline, CDR1 is SQVTM and CDR2 is ANQGSEA. Trimming stripped 4 bases from V and 8 bases from J, with 11 bases between. CDR3 coding DNA: TGCAGCGTTGCAACAGCCGGGGGCTACACCTTC. The encoded protein is CSVATAGGYTF.

This clonotype has a handful of counts. V gene TRBV29-1 combines with J gene TRBJ2-1, with D hard to call. Between the trimmed V and J ends, which lost 2 bases and 3 bases, there was a span of 2 bases. Per the germline V gene, CDR1 is SQVTM and CDR2 is ANQGSEA. The CDR3 length is 11 residues. CDR3 sequence reads: CSVEYYNEQFF. The CDR3 DNA follows: TGCAGCGTTGAATACTACAATGAGCAGTTCTTC.

This chain links TRBV28 with TRBJ2-5; no firm D call. Trimming removed 0 bases from V and 2 bases from J, with 7 bases in between. This CDR3 spans 14 amino acids. The germline V gene encodes CDR1 MDHEN and CDR2 SYDVKM. This chain's CDR3 is CASSLWGKQETQYF. The CDR3 DNA reads as TGTGCCAGCAGTTTATGGGGTAAACAAGAGACCCAGTACTTC.

This clonotype was found a few times. This chain connects TRBV4-1 to TRBJ2-3; 8 bases align to TRBD2. The CDR3 spans 16 residues. The junction had 4 bases not matched to a gene; V was cut back by 2 bases and J by 0 bases. CDR1 and CDR2 (germline): MGHRA, YSYEKL. The CDR3 region is CASSQPPSGSTDTQYF. The CDR3 nucleotides read TGCGCCAGCAGCCAACCTCCTAGCGGGAGCACAGATACGCAGTATTTT.

This clonotype was counted a few times. The rearrangement uses TRBV7-2 and TRBJ1-5, with D hard to call. V was trimmed by 2 bases and J by 1 base, leaving 9 bases between them. The CDR3 spans 15 residues. Per the germline V gene, CDR1 is SGHTA and CDR2 is FQGNSA. CDR3 protein: CASSLLGGSNQPQHF. CDR3 bases: TGTGCCAGCAGCTTATTGGGTGGAAGCAATCAGCCCCAGCATTTT.

At least ten counts were recorded for this clonotype. The chain is built from TRBV7-2 and TRBJ2-3, with 13 bases aligning to TRBD2. The ends lost 5 bases at V and 1 base at J; junction bases unmatched: 9. The length of the CDR3 is 18 residues. Germline V gene sequence: CDR1 SGHTA, CDR2 FQGNSA. The CDR3 DNA sequence: TGTGCCAGCAGCCTCTGGACTAGCGGGAGAGGGGGCACAGATACGCAGTATTTT. It codes for CASSLWTSGRGGTDTQYF.

The chain has TRBV4-2 and TRBJ2-5; a weak D match, TRBD1 (7 bases). The CDR3 runs 15 residues. CDR1 is LGHNA, CDR2 YNFKEQ, per germline. Deletions cut 0 bases from V and 5 bases from J, with 13 bases between. CDR3 protein: CASSQDQGGYETQYF. Written as DNA, the CDR3 is TGTGCCAGCAGCCAAGACCAGGGGGGCTACGAGACCCAGTACTTC.